Listed below are T cell receptor beta chains from one sample, sequenced in a study of T-cell reconstitution after alpha-beta-depleted transplantation in children. TCRdb processed the PCR reads anew with MiXCR; each CDR3 protein has one entry. The sample contains approximately 230,000 distinct CDR3 sequences, 20% to 30% of which appear only once. The input for sequencing was PBMCs, mostly from graft donor cells, taken 360 days after TCRalphabeta/CD19-depleted stem cell transplant. The receptors were sampled from a female patient aged 2 to 10 who had a stem cell transplant for congenital amegakaryocytic thrombocytopenia, so the T cells may come from the graft donor. Each CDR3 is given with its conserved first and last residue. The D gene is left open where the match is weak. Clone size is stated in some rows and not others, as once, few, many or a class when expanded.

few,TRBJ2-1,TRBV4-3,-,CASSQDVTYNEQFF,TGCGCCAGCAGCCAAGACGTCACCTACAATGAGCAGTTCTTC
few,TRBJ1-6,TRBV20-1,-,CSAGVGGSPLHF,TGCAGTGCTGGCGTTGGGGGGTCGCCCCTCCACTTT
-,TRBJ1-1,TRBV6-1,-,CASTPNRGNTEAFF,TGTGCCAGCACTCCAAACCGAGGGAACACTGAAGCTTTCTTT
few,TRBJ2-7,TRBV5-5,-,CASSKREFMEQYF,TGTGCCAGCAGCAAAAGGGAGTTTATGGAGCAGTACTTC
-,TRBJ2-2,TRBV28,-,CASRETGSTGELFF,TGTGCCAGCAGAGAAACGGGGAGCACCGGGGAGCTGTTTTTT
few,TRBJ2-1,TRBV19,TRBD1,CASSPDRGIGNEQFF,TGTGCCAGTAGTCCGGACAGGGGAATTGGGAATGAGCAGTTCTTC
-,TRBJ2-3,TRBV25-1,-,CASSELGGVSTDTQYF,TGTGCCAGCAGTGAGTTGGGCGGGGTTAGCACAGATACGCAGTATTTT
-,TRBJ1-1,TRBV4-3,TRBD1,CASSLRDRGTEAFF,TGCGCCAGCAGCCTCCGGGACAGGGGAACTGAAGCTTTCTTT
many,TRBJ2-5,TRBV5-1,-,CASSLVRTQETQYF,TGCGCCAGCAGCTTGGTGCGGACCCAAGAGACCCAGTACTTC
many,TRBJ2-1,TRBV3-1,-,CASSQGRGYNEQFF,TGTGCCAGCAGCCAGGGGCGGGGTTACAATGAGCAGTTCTTC
-,TRBJ2-5,TRBV15,TRBD2,CATSRVGDYTVAQYF,TGTGCCACCAGCAGAGTGGGGGACTACACTGTGGCCCAGTACTTC
-,TRBJ1-5,TRBV24-1,-,CATSGTGSQPQHF,TGTGCCACCAGTGGTACAGGTTCTCAGCCCCAGCATTTT
-,TRBJ2-5,TRBV21-1,-,CASSKGRTGGMETQYF,TGTGCCAGCAGCAAAGGGCGGACAGGGGGGATGGAGACCCAGTACTTC
-,TRBJ2-2,TRBV19,TRBD1,CASSRDRGFTGELFF,TGTGCCAGCTCCCGGGACAGGGGTTTCACCGGGGAGCTGTTTTTT
few,TRBJ1-1,TRBV7-2,-,CASRAGPGNTEAFF,TGTGCCAGCAGAGCAGGCCCCGGGAACACTGAAGCTTTCTTT
-,TRBJ2-1,TRBV5-1,TRBD1,CASSLEGQPYNEQFF,TGCGCCAGCAGCTTGGAGGGACAGCCCTACAATGAGCAGTTCTTC
-,TRBJ2-2,TRBV5-5,TRBD2,CASSFLAGNTGELFF,TGTGCCAGCAGCTTTTTAGCGGGGAACACCGGGGAGCTGTTTTTT
many,TRBJ1-2,TRBV12-3/TRBV12-4,-,CASSFSVNYGYTF,TGTGCCAGCAGTTTTTCGGTTAACTATGGCTACACCTTC
few,TRBJ1-1,TRBV2,-,CASSDGTEAFF,TGTGCCAGCAGTGATGGAACTGAAGCTTTCTTT
-,TRBJ2-2,TRBV5-1,-,CASSLTGHSNTGELFF,TGCGCCAGCAGCTTAACAGGACACTCGAACACCGGGGAGCTGTTTTTT
many,TRBJ2-5,TRBV12-3/TRBV12-4,-,CASSFYGGGRQETQYF,TGTGCCAGCAGTTTTTATGGTGGGGGACGCCAAGAGACCCAGTACTTC
few,TRBJ2-1,TRBV20-1,TRBD2,CSAGIRAGSSYNEQFF,TGCAGTGCTGGAATAAGAGCGGGGAGCTCCTACAATGAGCAGTTCTTC
-,TRBJ2-3,TRBV4-3,-,CASSQENLPDTQYF,TGCGCCAGCAGCCAAGAAAATCTCCCAGATACGCAGTATTTT
few,TRBJ2-1,TRBV29-1,-,CSVEWDYNEQFF,TGCAGCGTTGAATGGGACTACAATGAGCAGTTCTTC
-,TRBJ2-4,TRBV5-1,-,CASSLVAGTGSDIQYF,TGCGCCAGCAGCTTAGTAGCGGGGACAGGTTCAGACATTCAGTACTTC
few,TRBJ2-1,TRBV4-1,-,CASSQDSATGQFF,TGCGCCAGCAGCCAAGATTCGGCGACCGGGCAGTTCTTC
-,TRBJ2-2,TRBV5-1,-,CASRVLNTGELFF,TGCGCCAGCAGGGTCCTCAACACCGGGGAGCTGTTTTTT
-,TRBJ2-7,TRBV28,-,CASSFDTYEQYF,TGTGCCAGCAGTTTCGATACCTACGAGCAGTACTTC
few,TRBJ2-1,TRBV6-1,TRBD2,CASSERAGSYNEQFF,TGTGCCAGCAGTGAAAGAGCGGGGAGCTACAATGAGCAGTTCTTC
-,TRBJ1-1,TRBV20-1,-,CSATFRTDTEAFF,TGCAGTGCTACCTTTAGGACGGACACTGAAGCTTTCTTT
-,TRBJ2-2,TRBV20-1,-,CSADTYTGELFF,TGCAGTGCTGACACCTACACCGGGGAGCTGTTTTTT
few,TRBJ1-2,TRBV7-9,-,CASVPRVRSNYGYTF,TGTGCCAGCGTCCCTCGGGTCAGGTCTAACTATGGCTACACCTTC
-,TRBJ2-7,TRBV20-1,TRBD1,CSASFDRAYEQYF,TGCAGTGCTAGTTTTGACAGGGCCTACGAGCAGTACTTC
-,TRBJ2-7,TRBV10-3,TRBD2,CAIRPTSGRENEQYF,TGTGCCATCAGGCCGACTAGCGGGAGGGAGAACGAGCAGTACTTC
-,TRBJ2-3,TRBV27,-,CASIQRSRDLRISDTQYF,TGTGCCAGCATCCAACGTAGCCGGGACCTGCGTATATCTGATACGCAGTATTTT
many,TRBJ2-1,TRBV24-1,TRBD1,CAIGTGSGNEQFF,TGTGCCATCGGGACAGGGTCTGGCAATGAGCAGTTCTTC
few,TRBJ2-3,TRBV20-1,TRBD1,CSAVDRGRNTQYF,TGCAGTGCTGTTGACAGGGGACGGAATACGCAGTATTTT
few,TRBJ2-7,TRBV7-2,-,CASSPTGFPYEQYF,TGTGCCAGCAGCCCTACAGGGTTCCCGTACGAGCAGTACTTC
-,TRBJ1-2,TRBV18,-,CASSPDGRDTYGYTF,TGTGCCAGCTCACCCGACGGCAGGGACACATATGGCTACACCTTC
few,TRBJ2-5,TRBV25-1,-,CASSESWWDSGMETQYF,TGTGCCAGCAGTGAAAGCTGGTGGGACTCGGGGATGGAGACCCAGTACTTC
few,TRBJ2-1,TRBV5-1,-,CASSLAEGQISEQFF,TGCGCCAGCAGCTTGGCGGAGGGGCAGATCAGTGAGCAGTTCTTC
-,TRBJ2-5,TRBV29-1,-,CSVGLTDVVRRETQYF,TGCAGCGTTGGGTTAACCGACGTTGTGAGGAGGGAGACCCAGTACTTC
-,TRBJ1-2,TRBV14,-,CASSQAAGRPYGYTF,TGTGCCAGCAGCCAAGCGGCGGGGAGGCCTTATGGCTACACCTTC
many,TRBJ2-7,TRBV3-1,-,CASSHGTEQYF,TGTGCCAGCAGCCATGGAACCGAGCAGTACTTC
few,TRBJ2-1,TRBV5-4,TRBD2,CASSPTSGRVRGNEQFF,TGTGCCAGCAGCCCGACTAGCGGGAGAGTACGAGGCAATGAGCAGTTCTTC
few,TRBJ2-7,TRBV4-2,-,CASSPHRVEGQYF,TGTGCCAGCAGCCCCCACCGCGTGGAGGGGCAGTACTTC
-,TRBJ2-7,TRBV5-1,TRBD2,CASSQLAGTYEQYF,TGCGCCAGCAGTCAACTAGCGGGTACCTACGAGCAGTACTTC
-,TRBJ2-3,TRBV21-1,-,CASSKAGLAADTQYF,TGTGCCAGCAGCAAAGCGGGTCTAGCTGCCGATACGCAGTATTTT
many,TRBJ2-4,TRBV27,TRBD2,CASSLSSGRALAKNIQYF,TGTGCCAGCAGTTTATCTAGCGGGAGGGCCTTAGCCAAAAACATTCAGTACTTC